This entry lists 19 T cell receptor beta chains sequenced from one sample in a study of shared clonotypes between healthy human individuals. Naive CD8 cells lacked CD45RO, underwent positive selection for CCR7 and left out terminally differentiated effector memory CD45RA+ cells. Profiling relied on immunoSEQ multiplex PCR, and the TCRdb table lists in-frame clones only, not all of them. The sample contains about 2 million clones, approximately 94% of which appear only once. The specimen sequenced was naive CD8+ T cells sorted from blood. The source is a man between 18 and 35 years old in good health.

As concerns this clone: Different DNA sequences within this sample yield the same CDR3. The chain joins TRBV5-6 to TRBJ2-7; D gene uncertain. The germline gives CDR1 SGHDT, CDR2 YYEEEE. The CDR3 runs to 13 residues. Between the trimmed V and J ends, which lost 2 bases and 0 bases, there was a span of 6 bases. The CDR3 nucleotides read TGTGCCAGCAGCTTTGCGAGCTCCTACGAGCAGTACTTC. The encoded protein is CASSFASSYEQYF.

The rearrangement uses TRBV5-4 and TRBJ2-7; D is perhaps TRBD2 (6 bases). The germline V gene encodes CDR1 SGHNT and CDR2 YYREEE (reference sequence). The CDR3 is 14 amino acids. The V and J ends lost 4 bases and 2 bases respectively, with 13 bases between them. The CDR3 sequence: CASSPTGETYEQYF. The CDR3 nucleotides read TGTGCCAGCAGCCCCACGGGGGAAACCTACGAGCAGTACTTC.

The V gene is TRBV5-4, the J gene TRBJ1-1; D is unresolved. This CDR3 spans 12 amino acids. CDR1 is SGHNT, CDR2 YYREEE, per germline (reference sequence). The germline V and J ends were trimmed by 0 bases and 7 bases, with 7 bases remaining between them. CDR3 in amino acids: CASSLGTGEAFF. In DNA form, the CDR3 reads TGTGCCAGCAGCTTGGGGACGGGTGAAGCTTTCTTT.

CDR3: CSFRGKQTYEQYF. Here the CDR3 DNA reads TGCAGCTTCAGGGGGAAACAAACCTACGAGCAGTACTTC. The J gene is TRBJ2-7, the V gene TRBV29-1; 7 bases line up with TRBD1. J lost 2 bases, V lost 8 bases, and 9 bases had no gene match. CDR3 length equals 13 residues. Germline-derived CDR1 and CDR2 are SQVTM and ANQGSEA.

The chain combines TRBV5-4 with TRBJ2-5; 10 bases agree with TRBD2. The germline V gene encodes CDR1 SGHNT and CDR2 YYREEE (reference sequence). The V and J ends lost 4 bases and 5 bases, in that order; junction bases with no gene match: 11. The CDR3 is 16 amino acids. CDR3 in amino acids: CASSAPGLAILETQYF. The CDR3, as DNA: TGTGCCAGCAGCGCACCGGGACTAGCGATATTGGAGACCCAGTACTTC. Combining the CDR3 with reference TRBV5-4 and TRBJ2-5 gives the whole variable domain ETGVTQSPTHLIKTRGQQVTLRCSSQSGHNTVSWYQQALGQGPQFIFQYYREEENGRGNFPPRFSGLQFPNYSSELNVNALELDDSALYLCASSAPGLAILETQYFGPGTRLLVL.

This chain joins TRBV6-1 and TRBJ2-4; D might be TRBD1 (5 bases). CDR1 and CDR2 from the germline V gene are MNHNS and SASEGT. V was trimmed by 11 bases and J by 0 bases, leaving 17 bases between them. The CDR3 has 15 residues. The CDR3 region is CAGLGVEIAKNIQYF. The CDR3 bases are TGTGCCGGTCTAGGGGTGGAGATAGCCAAAAACATTCAGTACTTC.

This chain links TRBV9 with TRBJ1-2, with TRBD1 matching over 8 bases. The trim removed 4 bases at V and 8 bases at J, leaving 7 bases unmatched. This CDR3 has 13 residues. The germline V gene encodes CDR1 SGDLS and CDR2 YYNGEE. The CDR3 nucleotides are TGTGCCAGCAGCTCAGGGGGCACCGGGGGCTACACCTTC. Encoded protein: CASSSGGTGGYTF.

The chain is built from TRBV6-5 and TRBJ2-1, with TRBD1 matching over 9 bases. CDR1 and CDR2 (germline): MNHEY, SVGAGI. Trimming removed 5 bases from V and 2 bases from J; junction bases left unmatched: 1. This CDR3 comprises 14 residues. CDR3 nucleotides: TGTGCCAGCAGTCGGACAGGGGCCTACAATGAGCAGTTCTTC. Its protein product is CASSRTGAYNEQFF.

The chain links TRBV27 to TRBJ1-2, with TRBD1 as a possible D gene (6 bases). CDR1 is MNHEY and CDR2 is SMNVEV in the germline V gene (reference sequence). The CDR3 is 14 residues long. V was pared by 5 bases and J by 11 bases, with 21 bases between. The CDR3 protein is CASSMRWGPERYTF. Written as DNA, the CDR3 is TGTGCCAGCAGTATGAGGTGGGGGCCCGAGAGGTACACCTTC.

The chain couples TRBV15 to TRBJ2-5; tentatively, D is TRBD1 (5 bases). Between the trimmed V and J ends, which lost 4 bases and 4 bases, there was a span of 13 bases. The CDR3 sequence is 14 residues long. The germline V gene encodes CDR1 LNHNV and CDR2 YYDKDF (reference sequence). The CDR3 DNA sequence: TGTGCCACCAGCATGGCCAGGGTCGCAGAGACCCAGTACTTC. As protein: CATSMARVAETQYF.

CDR3 in amino acids: CASSFGAHPGDTQYF. CDR3 nucleotide sequence: TGTGCCAGCAGTTTTGGGGCACACCCGGGGGATACGCAGTATTTT. V is TRBV28 and J is TRBJ2-3; tentatively, D is TRBD1 or TRBD2 (5 bases each). Trimming removed 3 bases from V and 6 bases from J, with 16 bases in between. In germline, CDR1 is MDHEN, CDR2 SYDVKM. The CDR3 extends over 15 amino acids.

V is TRBV5-1 and J is TRBJ2-7, with 9 nucleotides matching TRBD2. Germline CDR1 is SGHRS and CDR2 is YFSETQ. With 4 bases clipped from V and 6 bases from J, the junction kept 17 bases outside the gene matches. This CDR3 has 17 residues. CDR3 sequence (DNA): TGCGCCAGCAGCCCAAGTCACCAGCGGGAGGCCCCGTCCGAGCAGTACTTC. It translates to CASSPSHQREAPSEQYF.

V gene TRBV13 combines with J gene TRBJ2-1, with D maybe TRBD2 (7 bases). Germline CDR1 PRHDT, CDR2 FYEKMQ (reference sequence). V was trimmed by 4 bases and J by 9 bases, leaving 25 bases between them. The CDR3 has 17 amino acids. The CDR3 DNA sequence: TGTGCCAGCAGCTCTAGACTAGCACAGACCGGGGGCGGTGAGCAGTTCTTC. It specifies CASSSRLAQTGGGEQFF.

This sequence joins TRBV7-2 and TRBJ2-2, with 12 positions matching TRBD2. After removal of 3 bases from V and 7 bases from J, the junction contained 9 bases not matched to a gene. Germline V gives CDR1 SGHTA, CDR2 FQGNSA. This CDR3 spans 17 amino acids. The CDR3 loop is CASSFGLAGGRGGELFF. The CDR3 DNA reads as TGTGCCAGCAGCTTCGGGCTAGCGGGAGGGCGTGGCGGGGAGCTGTTTTTT.

This clone showed up just once. This sequence joins TRBV7-2 and TRBJ2-7; 8 bases agree with TRBD1. Germline CDR1 and CDR2: SGHTA and FQGNSA. CDR3 size: 15 residues. V lost 5 bases to trimming and J lost 3 bases; unmatched junction nucleotides: 9. As DNA, the CDR3 is TGTGCCAGCAGCCAAGGAGCAGGACAGGGCTACGAGCAGTACTTC. Its protein is CASSQGAGQGYEQYF. The variable domain in full, with the rest retrieved from reference TRBV7-2 and TRBJ2-7, is GAGVSQSPSNKVTEKGKDVELRCDPISGHTALYWYRQSLGQGLEFLIYFQGNSAPDKSGLPSDRFSAERTGGSVSTLTIQRTQQEDSAVYLCASSQGAGQGYEQYFGPGTRLTVT.

J is TRBJ2-1 and V is TRBV27; the match to TRBD2 covers 12 bases. Per the germline V gene, CDR1 is MNHEY and CDR2 is SMNVEV (reference sequence). The CDR3 is 17 residues long. V shed 5 bases, J shed 5 bases, and the junction held 10 bases outside the gene matches. The CDR3 loop reads CASSLDLAGGPNNEQFF. In DNA, the CDR3 is TGTGCCAGCAGTCTCGACCTAGCGGGAGGGCCGAACAATGAGCAGTTCTTC.

The chain joins TRBV27 to TRBJ1-2, with TRBD1 as a possible D gene (5 bases). Germline CDR1 and CDR2: MNHEY and SMNVEV (reference sequence). The CDR3 extends over 15 amino acids. The V gene lost 1 base and the J gene lost 6 bases, with 15 bases spanning the gap. CDR3 amino acids: CASSLYSVGRDGYTF. CDR3 nucleotide sequence: TGTGCCAGCAGTTTATATTCCGTGGGGCGGGATGGCTACACCTTC.

The chain carries TRBV4-3 and TRBJ2-7; 10 bases fit TRBD1. Germline assignment: CDR1 LGHNA and CDR2 YSLEER. The CDR3 is 16 residues long. Trimming at V came to 0 bases and at J to 5 bases, leaving 7 bases not matched to a gene. CDR3 sequence reads: CASSQDAGTGAHEQYF. Here the CDR3 DNA reads TGCGCCAGCAGCCAAGACGCTGGGACAGGGGCCCACGAGCAGTACTTC.

As concerns this clone: Other DNA sequences in this sample translate to the same CDR3. CDR3: CASSPGGSSYEQYF. The DNA for the CDR3 is TGTGCCAGCAGCCCAGGCGGGTCCTCCTACGAGCAGTACTTC. The chain is built from TRBV9 and TRBJ2-7; a possible D gene is TRBD2 (5 bases). The V and J ends lost 4 bases and 0 bases respectively, with 11 bases between them. The CDR3 covers 14 residues. Germline CDR1 reads SGDLS; CDR2 reads YYNGEE.